This T cell receptor beta chain is from a study of blood T cell repertoires in COVID-19. The germline gives CDR1 GTSNPN, CDR2 SVGIG (reference sequence). V was trimmed by 0 bases and J by 4 bases, leaving 4 bases between them. The CDR3 is 12 amino acids. In the original workflow: Estimated nucleated cell counts came from reference gene primer amplification. TCRdb's copy holds only in-frame clones and misses some; the assay was immunoSEQ multiplex PCR. For V, J and clone size, that table is used; D and trimming come from the DNA. The sample lists roughly 570,000 clones, about 89% occurring once. The V gene is TRBV30, the J gene TRBJ1-3; D gene uncertain. What was sequenced was peripheral blood. The sequence was obtained from a woman aged 50 to 60 with COVID-19, enrolled during active disease. CDR3 bases: TGTGCCTGGAGTGTATTAGGAAACACCATATATTTT. As protein: CAWSVLGNTIYF. Combining the CDR3 with reference TRBV30 and TRBJ1-3 gives the whole variable domain SQTIHQWPATLVQPVGSPLSLECTVEGTSNPNLYWYRQAAGRGLQLLFYSVGIGQISSEVPQNLSASRPQDRQFILSSKKLLLSDSGFYLCAWSVLGNTIYFGEGSWLTVV.